A single sample gave rise to the 29 T cell receptor beta chains below, sequenced in a study of prognosis after radiotherapy for stage I lung cancer. Amplification of TCR beta CDR3 from genomic DNA used two-round multiplex PCR. Used in first-round PCR were primers specific to each TRBV and TRBJ gene. TCRdb used MiXCR to reprocess the multiplex PCR reads, holding one entry per CDR3 protein. The sample lists approximately 30,000 distinct CDR3 sequences; roughly 30% were seen once. The specimen was PBMCs, collected before or after stereotactic body radiation therapy (not recorded which). All receptors derive from a donor older than 45 with non-small cell lung cancer.

This clonotype was recorded once. It may be a read error: a sequence one base away is much more abundant. This rearrangement joins TRBV27 to TRBJ1-1; D gene uncertain. Germline V gene data show CDR1 as MNHEY and CDR2 as SMNVEV (reference sequence). This CDR3 is 14 amino acids long. DNA for the CDR3: TGTGCCAGCAGTTTATCGAAACGTTCTACTGAAGCTATCTTT. Its protein product is CASSLSKRSTEAIF.

On this clonotype: The junction does not match germline at one end; this may be a read error. This chain joins TRBV9 and TRBJ2-1, with a tentative D call TRBD2 (5 bases). The V gene's germline CDR1 is SGDLS and CDR2 YYNGEE. The CDR3 length is 15 residues. CDR3 sequence (DNA): TGCGCCAGCAGCGTAACACCTCTCCCGGGGAATGGGCAGTTCTTC. The encoded protein is CASSVTPLPGNGQFF.

The CDR3 region is CASSKRHSKANYGYTF. The CDR3 DNA reads as TGTGCCAGCTCAAAACGGCACAGCAAAGCTAACTATGGCTACACCTTC. The chain has TRBV18 and TRBJ1-2, with D uncertain. Trimming took off 5 bases at V and 0 bases at J, with 16 bases between the two ends. The CDR3 contains 16 residues. CDR1 and CDR2 (germline): KGHSH, LQKENI.

As for this clonotype: With only one base between it and a far larger clone, this is likely a read error. The chain is built from TRBV6-4 and TRBJ1-4, with no clear D. Trimming removed 6 bases at V and 0 bases at J, with 11 bases between. Germline CDR1 MRHNA, CDR2 SNTAGT. The CDR3 sequence is 15 residues long. The CDR3 DNA follows: TGTGCCAGCAGACCGACCGAAACAACTAATGAAAAACTGTTTTTT. Amino acid sequence: CASRPTETTNEKLFF.

This clonotype was seen ten or more times. The gene calls are TRBV10-2 and TRBJ2-7, with D perhaps TRBD1 (6 bases). Germline-derived CDR1 and CDR2 are WSHSY and SAAADI. The V end lost 0 bases, the J end lost 3 bases, and 6 bases lay between the germline ends. The CDR3 is 13 residues long. CDR3 sequence (DNA): TGCGCCAGCAGTGAGTCAGGGGGCTACGAGCAGTACTTC. Translation gives CASSESGGYEQYF.

This clonotype was observed many times. The chain has TRBV28 and TRBJ2-4, with 7 bases that match TRBD2. CDR3 length equals 16 residues. V shed 5 bases and J 0 bases; nucleotides not matched to a gene: 7. Germline V gene data show CDR1 as MDHEN and CDR2 as SYDVKM. The CDR3 nucleotides read TGTGCCAGCAGTCCTGGGACTATTCTAGCCAAAAACATTCAGTACTTC. It specifies CASSPGTILAKNIQYF.

With regard to this clonotype: With a far larger clone one base away, a read error is the likely cause. The chain links TRBV6-2 or TRBV6-3 to TRBJ2-1; D tentatively fits TRBD1 or TRBD2 (6 bases each). Trimming took off 5 bases at V and 3 bases at J, with 20 bases between the two ends. Looked up from germline, CDR1 is MNHEY and CDR2 is SVGEGT. The CDR3 is 17 residues long. Here the CDR3 DNA reads TGTGCCAGCAGTGAATCGCATTTCGGGGGCTTCTACAATGAGCAGTTCTTC. Translated, it gives CASSESHFGGFYNEQFF.

This clonotype was seen many times. Here the CDR3 reads CASSPGGGQETQYF. For the CDR3, the DNA is TGCGCCAGCAGCCCCGGAGGGGGACAAGAGACCCAGTACTTC. The gene calls are TRBV5-1 and TRBJ2-5; D tentatively reads TRBD1 or TRBD2 (6 bases each). Germline CDR1 reads SGHRS; CDR2 reads YFSETQ. V lost 4 bases, J lost 2 bases, and 12 bases lay in between. CDR3 length: 14 residues. Full variable domain (rest looked up from reference TRBV5-1 and TRBJ2-5): KAGVTQTPRYLIKTRGQQVTLSCSPISGHRSVSWYQQTPGQGLQFLFEYFSETQRNKGNFPGRFSGRQFSNSRSEMNVSTLELGDSALYLCASSPGGGQETQYFGPGTRLLVL.

In this sample, this clonotype is medium-sized (0.01 to 0.1%). This rearrangement joins TRBV19 to TRBJ2-7; 9 positions match TRBD1. Germline CDR1 and CDR2: LNHDA and SQIVND (reference sequence). Trimming removed 10 bases from V and 3 bases from J; junction bases left unmatched: 4. The CDR3 runs 12 residues. This chain's CDR3 is CATRDRDYEQYF. In DNA, the CDR3 is TGTGCCACCAGGGACAGGGACTACGAGCAGTACTTC.

This clonotype occurred many times. The chain has TRBV28 and TRBJ2-5, with a tentative D call TRBD1 (6 bases). This CDR3 has 14 amino acids. Trimming left V 4 bases short and J 1 base short, with 10 bases between. Germline CDR1 reads MDHEN; CDR2 reads SYDVKM. CDR3 DNA: TGTGCCAGCAGTTGGCAGGGGACCCAAGAGACCCAGTACTTC. Encoded protein: CASSWQGTQETQYF.

Turning to this clonotype: Its ends do not fully match the called genes, so a read error is possible. The V call is TRBV27, the J call TRBJ2-5, with a possible D match to TRBD2 (5 bases). Germline V gives CDR1 MNHEY, CDR2 SMNVEV (reference sequence). The CDR3 extends over 15 amino acids. CDR3 sequence (DNA): TGTGCCAGCAGTTCCAGCGGAGCCGGCTTAGAGACCAAGTACTTC. This gives the protein CASSSSGAGLETKYF.

This clonotype has a count of ten or more. The chain has TRBV6-4 and TRBJ1-5, with D possibly TRBD1 on 6 matching bases. Germline V gene lookup returns CDR1 MRHNA and CDR2 SNTAGT. CDR3 length: 14 amino acids. Deletions cut 0 bases from V and 6 bases from J, with 9 bases between. CDR3 coding DNA: TGTGCCAGCAGTGACTCGACAGGTTCTCAGCCCCAGCATTTT. It translates to CASSDSTGSQPQHF.

At least ten counts were recorded for this clonotype. The rearrangement uses TRBV10-3 and TRBJ1-2; D may be TRBD1 (5 bases). The CDR3 runs 14 residues. In germline, CDR1 is ENHRY, CDR2 SYGVKD. With 6 bases removed from V and 8 bases from J, the gap between germline ends came to 19 bases. The CDR3 coding sequence is TGTGCCATCAGGTTCGAGGGGCCTGGGAGGGGCTACACCTTC. Its protein is CAIRFEGPGRGYTF.

With respect to this clonotype: A much bigger clone sits one base away, suggesting this may be a read error. This sequence joins TRBV6-1 and TRBJ2-2; D assignment may be TRBD1 or TRBD2 (5 bases each). Between the trimmed V and J ends, which lost 6 bases and 3 bases, there was a span of 14 bases. Germline assignment: CDR1 MNHNS and CDR2 SASEGT. The CDR3 loop spans 15 amino acids. As DNA, the CDR3 is TGTGCCAGCAGACCCGGGGCAGGCGACACCGGGGAGCTGTTTTTT. Protein: CASRPGAGDTGELFF.

About this clonotype itself: This likely traces to a read error, being one base from a far larger clone. V gene TRBV6-4 combines with J gene TRBJ2-2; D unclear. Germline CDR1 reads MRHNA; CDR2 reads SNTAGT. This CDR3 is 15 amino acids long. CDR3 bases: TGTGCCAGCAGTTACCTTGCGATGCAATCGAAAGTGCTGTATTTT. This encodes CASSYLAMQSKVLYF.

This clonotype showed up many times. The chain recombines TRBV7-9 with TRBJ2-7; D tentatively fits TRBD1 or TRBD2 (5 bases each). Germline lookup yields CDR1 SEHNR and CDR2 FQNEAQ (reference sequence). V was pared by 4 bases and J by 6 bases, with 10 bases between. The CDR3 consists of 12 residues. The CDR3 is CASSWGTGEQYF. The CDR3 nucleotides are TGTGCCAGCAGCTGGGGGACCGGCGAGCAGTACTTC.

At least ten counts were recorded for this clonotype. The rearrangement joins TRBV19 to TRBJ1-2; no reliable D call. The germline V gene has CDR1 LNHDA and CDR2 SQIVND (reference sequence). The ends were cut back, 8 bases at V and 4 bases at J, with 11 bases in the middle. The CDR3 is 12 amino acids. CDR3 coding DNA: TGTGCCAGTGAGGGAACCAGCTATGGCTACACCTTC. As protein: CASEGTSYGYTF.

In its sample, this clonotype was seen many times. The chain links TRBV9 to TRBJ1-1; D uncertain. In germline, CDR1 is SGDLS, CDR2 YYNGEE. Between the trimmed V and J ends, which lost 0 bases and 4 bases, there was a span of 7 bases. This CDR3 spans 13 amino acids. CDR3 bases: TGTGCCAGCAGCGTAGGTCGCCGCACTGAAGCTTTCTTT. Amino acids: CASSVGRRTEAFF.

This clonotype appeared many times. This chain links TRBV4-2 with TRBJ1-2; D may be TRBD1 (5 bases). CDR1 is LGHNA and CDR2 is YNFKEQ in the germline V gene. Trimming removed 0 bases from V and 5 bases from J, with 16 bases in between. This CDR3 spans 16 amino acids. CDR3 residues: CASSQDMGGIGYGYTF. CDR3 in DNA: TGTGCCAGCAGCCAAGATATGGGGGGGATCGGGTATGGCTACACCTTC.

This clonotype was observed many times. The rearrangement links TRBV20-1 to TRBJ1-5, with 7 bases lining up with TRBD1. Germline loops: CDR1 DFQATT, CDR2 SNEGSKA (reference sequence). V lost 3 bases and J lost 7; bases outside the gene matches: 6. The CDR3 has 13 residues. This CDR3 reads CSASQGVRQPQHF. The DNA for the CDR3 is TGCAGTGCTAGTCAGGGGGTACGACAGCCCCAGCATTTT.

This clonotype appeared many times. The V and J genes are TRBV12-3 or TRBV12-4 and TRBJ1-3; TRBD1 aligns across 8 bases. CDR3 length equals 14 residues. With 7 bases clipped from V and 3 bases from J, the junction kept 5 bases outside the gene matches. CDR3 sequence (DNA): TGTGCCAGCACCTTGGGACAGGTTGGAAACACCATATATTTT. Amino acids: CASTLGQVGNTIYF.

Notes on this clonotype: It is likely a read error: a sequence one base away is far more abundant. The CDR3 sequence is CAGAGRHTYNSPLNF. Here the CDR3 DNA reads TGTGCCGGGGCGGGCAGACACACATATAATTCACCCCTCAACTTT. The rearrangement links TRBV6-4 to TRBJ1-6, with a weak D call TRBD1 (5 bases). The V gene's germline CDR1 is MRHNA and CDR2 SNTAGT. The length of the CDR3 is 15 residues.

This clonotype was counted ten times or more. The chain is built from TRBV20-1 and TRBJ1-2, with TRBD1 as a possible D gene (5 bases). The CDR3 runs to 14 residues. The germline gives CDR1 DFQATT, CDR2 SNEGSKA (reference sequence). V lost 4 bases to trimming and J lost 5 bases, with 17 bases between them. The CDR3: CSAISEGAWYGYTF. The DNA of the CDR3 is TGCAGTGCTATCAGTGAAGGGGCCTGGTATGGCTACACCTTC.

This clonotype was recorded many times. The rearrangement uses TRBV12-3 or TRBV12-4 and TRBJ2-7; a possible D gene is TRBD2 (6 bases). The CDR3 runs 14 residues. Trimming left V 7 bases short and J 0 bases short, with 13 bases between. The CDR3 region is CASKLAPSSYEQYF. The CDR3 DNA is TGTGCCAGCAAGCTAGCGCCTAGCTCCTACGAGCAGTACTTC.

At least ten counts were recorded for this clonotype. This sequence joins TRBV12-3 or TRBV12-4 and TRBJ1-6; TRBD1 is a possible D gene (5 bases). Trimming removed 3 bases from V and 6 bases from J, with 9 bases in between. The CDR3 totals 14 residues. CDR3 residues: CASSLQDINSPLHF. CDR3 nucleotide sequence: TGTGCCAGCAGTTTGCAGGACATTAATTCACCCCTCCACTTT.

This clonotype was detected only a few times. This may stem from a read error, because a much larger clone lies one nucleotide away. The chain's CDR3 is CATSGFGGSETQYF. DNA for the CDR3: TGTGCCACCAGTGGTTTCGGGGGATCGGAGACCCAGTACTTC. The rearrangement uses TRBV24-1 and TRBJ2-5, with a weak D call TRBD2 (6 bases). This CDR3 spans 14 amino acids. V gave up 5 bases and J gave up 5 bases, with 14 bases separating them. Germline loops: CDR1 KGHDR, CDR2 SFDVKD.

Concerning this clonotype: The likely explanation is a read error, given a far larger clone one base away. The chain carries TRBV6-4 and TRBJ1-1; D is ambiguous. This CDR3 is built from 13 residues. The V end lost 7 bases, the J end lost 0 bases, and 9 bases lay between the germline ends. The germline V gene has CDR1 MRHNA and CDR2 SNTAGT. As DNA, the CDR3 is TGTGCCAGCAATGCAGTCCTGAACACTGAAGCTTTCTTT. Translation gives CASNAVLNTEAFF.

This clonotype came up a few times. For the CDR3, the DNA is TGTGCCAGCAGCCAAGGAACTAGCGGGGGCACCGGGACAGATACGCAGTATTTT. Amino acid sequence: CASSQGTSGGTGTDTQYF. The chain employs TRBV3-1 and TRBJ2-3, with 11 nucleotides matching TRBD2. Germline CDR1 is LGHDT and CDR2 is YNNKEL (reference sequence). This CDR3 contains 18 residues. The trim removed 1 base at V and 3 bases at J, leaving 9 bases unmatched.

This clonotype was observed at least ten times. The CDR3 here is CASSSSRGGTGELFF. In DNA, the CDR3 is TGTGCCAGCAGCAGCTCGCGGGGTGGCACCGGGGAGCTGTTTTTT. J is TRBJ2-2 and V is TRBV28; tentative D call: TRBD2 (6 bases). Germline CDR1 is MDHEN and CDR2 is SYDVKM. CDR3 length equals 15 residues. The V end lost 6 bases, the J end lost 4 bases, and 15 bases lay between the germline ends.